A single sample gave rise to the 18 T cell receptor beta chains below, sequenced in a study of persistence of HIV-infected CD4 T cells. Their antigens are not known. The libraries were made with immunoSEQ version 4 in survey mode. The table came from immunoSEQ multiplex PCR; TCRdb's copy has only in-frame clones and leaves some out. This table has 35,000 to 55,000 clones, approximately 90% appearing once. Nonspecific anti-CD3/anti-CD28 bead stimulation represents the broad CD4+ T cell repertoire. Responding CD4+ T cells were sorted by upregulation of both CD40 ligand and CD69. The sequencing here drew on CD4+ T cells sorted from PBMCs after approximately 20-hour stimulation, taken from a patient who received antiretroviral therapy. These receptors came from an adult man with HIV who was CMV-seropositive.

This clone was found once. V usage is TRBV28 and J usage is TRBJ2-5; D is undetermined. The ends were cut back, 6 bases at V and 2 bases at J, with 13 bases in the middle. CDR3 length: 14 residues. Per the germline V gene, CDR1 is MDHEN and CDR2 is SYDVKM. CDR3 in DNA: TGTGCCAGCAGGGAACACCTGATACAAGAGACCCAGTACTTC. Translated, it gives CASREHLIQETQYF.

V and J are TRBV9 and TRBJ1-1, with TRBD1 matching over 8 bases. The CDR3 spans 15 residues. With V trimmed by 0 bases and J by 1 base, 2 bases remained unmatched. CDR1 is SGDLS, CDR2 YYNGEE, per germline. CDR3 bases: TGTGCCAGCAGCGTAGGTGGGACAGGGAACACTGAAGCTTTCTTT. Residues: CASSVGGTGNTEAFF.

This chain joins TRBV12-3 or TRBV12-4 and TRBJ1-6, with TRBD1 as a possible D gene (5 bases). Between the trimmed V and J ends, which lost 1 base and 14 bases, there was a span of 12 bases. The CDR3 spans 13 residues. The CDR3 reads CASSLVQEVTLHF. Written as DNA, the CDR3 is TGTGCCAGCAGTTTAGTACAGGAGGTAACCCTCCACTTT.

This chain uses TRBV7-2 with TRBJ1-3; 8 bases line up with TRBD1. V gave up 3 bases and J gave up 4 bases; unmatched junction bases: 8. There are 16 residues in the CDR3. CDR1 and CDR2 from the germline V gene are SGHTA and FQGNSA. CDR3 in amino acids: CASSFRQGAAGNTIYF. The CDR3 DNA follows: TGTGCCAGCAGCTTCCGTCAGGGGGCGGCCGGAAACACCATATATTTT. Using reference TRBV7-2 and TRBJ1-3 for the parts outside the CDR3, the full variable domain is GAGVSQSPSNKVTEKGKDVELRCDPISGHTALYWYRQSLGQGLEFLIYFQGNSAPDKSGLPSDRFSAERTGGSVSTLTIQRTQQEDSAVYLCASSFRQGAAGNTIYFGEGSWLTVV.

CDR3 amino acids: CASSLGLVFSYEQYF. CDR3 coding DNA: TGTGCCAGCAGCTTGGGACTAGTCTTTTCCTACGAGCAGTACTTC. The chain couples TRBV7-8 to TRBJ2-7, with 8 positions matching TRBD2. CDR3 length: 15 amino acids. Germline CDR1 and CDR2: SGHVS and FQNEAQ. V lost 3 bases, J lost 1 base, and 5 bases stayed unmatched.

This chain joins TRBV10-3 and TRBJ1-3, with D unclear. From germline, CDR1 is ENHRY and CDR2 SYGVKD. The CDR3 covers 15 residues. Trimming removed 3 bases from V and 4 bases from J, with 13 bases in between. CDR3: CAISDPQMGGNTIYF. CDR3 coding DNA: TGTGCCATCAGTGACCCTCAGATGGGCGGAAACACCATATATTTT.

The chain has TRBV28 and TRBJ2-1; D gene ambiguous. V was cut by 3 bases and J by 16 bases, with 22 bases left in between. The CDR3 spans 14 residues. Per germline, CDR1 MDHEN and CDR2 SYDVKM. CDR3 in DNA: TGTGCCAGCAGTTTGATCCCCTACAGCCAGCGAGCCTTCTTC. Protein product: CASSLIPYSQRAFF.

The CDR3 here is CASTSSGAETINGYTF. Here the CDR3 DNA reads TGTGCCAGCACCTCAAGTGGGGCAGAGACTATAAATGGCTACACCTTC. The rearrangement uses TRBV7-9 and TRBJ1-2; tentative D call: TRBD1 (5 bases). CDR3 size: 16 residues. V was clipped by 7 bases and J by 6 bases, with 24 bases between them. CDR1 and CDR2 from the germline V gene are SEHNR and FQNEAQ (reference sequence).

The chain couples TRBV10-3 to TRBJ2-2; 9 bases are shared with TRBD2. J was trimmed by 2 bases and V by 8 bases; bases with no gene match: 12. Germline assignment: CDR1 ENHRY and CDR2 SYGVKD. This CDR3 has 17 residues. CDR3 residues: CAIRAGGSRSNTGELFF. In nucleotides, the CDR3 is TGTGCCATCCGAGCGGGGGGTAGTCGATCAAACACCGGGGAGCTGTTTTTT.

The V call is TRBV7-8, the J call TRBJ2-7, with D perhaps being TRBD1 or TRBD2 (6 bases each). From germline, CDR1 is SGHVS and CDR2 FQNEAQ. V was clipped by 4 bases and J by 2 bases, with 15 bases between them. The CDR3 covers 15 residues. CDR3 sequence (DNA): TGTGCCAGCAGCTACGGGACGGGGGCCACCTACGAGCAGTACTTC. This encodes CASSYGTGATYEQYF.

The V and J genes are TRBV5-1 and TRBJ2-3; weak D call: TRBD2 (6 bases). Trimming took off 3 bases at V and 1 base at J, with 9 bases between the two ends. Germline V CDR1 and CDR2: SGHRS, YFSETQ. There are 14 residues in the CDR3. The chain's CDR3 is CASSSGGGTDTQYF. CDR3 bases: TGCGCCAGCAGCTCCGGAGGGGGCACAGATACGCAGTATTTT.

The CDR3 DNA is TGTGCCAGCACCTTAGAGGAAGGTCAGCCCCAGCATTTT. Translation gives CASTLEEGQPQHF. This rearrangement joins TRBV6-5 to TRBJ1-5; no firm D call. Trimming shortened V by 7 bases and J by 6 bases, and 13 bases separated the two germline ends. This CDR3 region has 13 residues. Looked up from germline, CDR1 is MNHEY and CDR2 is SVGAGI.

This chain joins TRBV6-6 and TRBJ1-4; possibly TRBD1 for D (6 bases). CDR1 and CDR2 (germline): MNHNY, SVGAGI (reference sequence). CDR3 length: 16 residues. The V gene lost 4 bases and the J gene lost 0 bases, with 12 bases spanning the gap. Here the CDR3 DNA reads TGTGCCAGCAGTTTATCCCGACAGGCAACTAATGAAAAACTGTTTTTT. Protein sequence: CASSLSRQATNEKLFF.

This chain joins TRBV6-2 or TRBV6-3 and TRBJ1-1; 7 bases match TRBD1. J was trimmed by 7 bases and V by 4 bases; bases with no gene match: 9. Germline CDR1 MNHEY, CDR2 SVGEGT. This CDR3 spans 14 amino acids. The CDR3 region has the DNA TGTGCCAGCAGTTTGACAGGGTGGCTCTTTGAAGCTTTCTTT. Protein sequence: CASSLTGWLFEAFF.

The genes are TRBV2 and TRBJ2-7, with D possibly TRBD1 on 6 matching bases. This CDR3 is 15 amino acids long. The germline gives CDR1 SNHLY, CDR2 FYNNEI. The V end was cut by 3 bases, the J end by 0 bases, with 12 bases between. The CDR3 sequence: CASSEQGISSYEQYF. CDR3 in DNA: TGTGCCAGCAGTGAGCAGGGGATCTCCTCCTACGAGCAGTACTTC.

In its sample, this clone was seen once. CDR3 DNA: TGCGCCAGCAGGTCAGGTGGATACGAGCAGTACTTC. It specifies CASRSGGYEQYF. This chain joins TRBV5-1 and TRBJ2-7; D is undetermined. The CDR3 loop spans 12 amino acids. V lost 5 bases, J lost 4 bases, and 10 bases lay in between. In germline, CDR1 is SGHRS, CDR2 YFSETQ.

This clone was picked up one time. The chain is built from TRBV14 and TRBJ2-7, with TRBD2 identical over 9 bases. The V and J ends lost 1 base and 5 bases, in that order; junction bases with no gene match: 9. This CDR3 has 16 residues. The germline V gene has CDR1 SGHDN and CDR2 FVKESK. The CDR3 coding sequence is TGTGCCAGCAGCCAAGCCGCGCGGGGGGGCAGAAACGAGCAGTACTTC. Amino acids: CASSQAARGGRNEQYF.

The rearrangement links TRBV18 to TRBJ2-3; 9 bases map to TRBD2. The CDR3 sequence is 17 residues long. Trimming removed 4 bases from V and 2 bases from J; junction bases left unmatched: 10. Germline-derived CDR1 and CDR2 are KGHSH and LQKENI. The CDR3 sequence: CASSLPWLAGNTDTQYF. CDR3 coding DNA: TGTGCCAGCTCACTCCCCTGGCTAGCGGGGAACACAGATACGCAGTATTTT.